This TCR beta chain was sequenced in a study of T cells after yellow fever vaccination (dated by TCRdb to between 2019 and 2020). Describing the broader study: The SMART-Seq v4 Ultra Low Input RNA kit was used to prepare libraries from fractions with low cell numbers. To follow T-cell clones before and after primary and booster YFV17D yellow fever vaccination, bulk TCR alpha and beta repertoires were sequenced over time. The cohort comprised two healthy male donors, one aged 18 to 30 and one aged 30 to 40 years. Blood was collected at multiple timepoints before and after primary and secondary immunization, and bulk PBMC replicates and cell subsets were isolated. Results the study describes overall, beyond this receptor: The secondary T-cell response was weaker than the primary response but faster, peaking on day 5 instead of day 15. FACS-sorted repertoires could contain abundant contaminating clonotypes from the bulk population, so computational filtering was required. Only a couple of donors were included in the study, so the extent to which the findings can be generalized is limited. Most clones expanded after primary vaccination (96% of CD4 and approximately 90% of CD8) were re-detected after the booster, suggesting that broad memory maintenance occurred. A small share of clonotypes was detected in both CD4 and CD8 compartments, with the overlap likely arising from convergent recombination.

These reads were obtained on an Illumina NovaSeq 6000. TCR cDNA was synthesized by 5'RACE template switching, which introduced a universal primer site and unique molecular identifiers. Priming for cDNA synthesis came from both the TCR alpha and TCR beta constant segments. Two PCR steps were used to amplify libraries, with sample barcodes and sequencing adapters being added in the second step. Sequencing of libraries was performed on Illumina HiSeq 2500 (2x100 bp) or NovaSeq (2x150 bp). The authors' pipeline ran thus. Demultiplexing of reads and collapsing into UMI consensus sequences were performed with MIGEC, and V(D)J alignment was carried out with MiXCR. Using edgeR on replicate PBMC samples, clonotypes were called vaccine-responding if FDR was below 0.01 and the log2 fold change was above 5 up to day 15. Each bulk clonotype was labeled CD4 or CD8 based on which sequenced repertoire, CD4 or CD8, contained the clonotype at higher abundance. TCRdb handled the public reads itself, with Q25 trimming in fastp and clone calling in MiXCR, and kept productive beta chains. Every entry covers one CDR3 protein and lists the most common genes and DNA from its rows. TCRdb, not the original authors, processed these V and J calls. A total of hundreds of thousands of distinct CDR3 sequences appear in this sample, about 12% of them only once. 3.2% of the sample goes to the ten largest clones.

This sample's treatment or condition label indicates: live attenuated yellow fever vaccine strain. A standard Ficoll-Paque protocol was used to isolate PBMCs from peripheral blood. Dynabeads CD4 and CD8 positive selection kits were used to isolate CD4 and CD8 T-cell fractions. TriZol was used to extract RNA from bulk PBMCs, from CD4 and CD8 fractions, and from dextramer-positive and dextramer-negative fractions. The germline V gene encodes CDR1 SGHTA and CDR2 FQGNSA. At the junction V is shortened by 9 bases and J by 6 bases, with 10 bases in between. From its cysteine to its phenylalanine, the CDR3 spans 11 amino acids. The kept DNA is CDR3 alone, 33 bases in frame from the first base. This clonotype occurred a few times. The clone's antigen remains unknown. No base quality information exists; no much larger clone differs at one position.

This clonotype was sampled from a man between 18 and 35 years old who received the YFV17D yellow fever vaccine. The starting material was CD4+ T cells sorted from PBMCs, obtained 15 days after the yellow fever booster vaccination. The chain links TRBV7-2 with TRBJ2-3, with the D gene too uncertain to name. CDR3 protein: CASTVSDTQYF. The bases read TGTGCCAGTACCGTATCGGATACGCAGTATTTT.